This record covers a single T cell receptor (beta chain). The CDR3 is 15 residues long. The V gene's germline CDR1 is SGHNT and CDR2 YYREEE (reference sequence). V lost 4 bases to trimming and J lost 5 bases; unmatched junction nucleotides: 4. Here immunoSEQ multiplex PCR was the method, and the copy in TCRdb shows in-frame clones only, minus some. The top ten hold roughly 2% of the sample, which has about 200,000 clones, around 90% seen once. The data were taken from a study of cytomegalovirus exposure and HLA in healthy donors. The genes are TRBV5-4 and TRBJ2-3, with 13 bases matching TRBD2. The specimen sequenced was PBMCs. The TCR comes from a woman under 30 in good health and CMV-seropositive. For the CDR3, the DNA is TGTGCCAGCAGCGGCGGACTAGCGGGAGTAGATACGCAGTATTTT. It specifies CASSGGLAGVDTQYF.